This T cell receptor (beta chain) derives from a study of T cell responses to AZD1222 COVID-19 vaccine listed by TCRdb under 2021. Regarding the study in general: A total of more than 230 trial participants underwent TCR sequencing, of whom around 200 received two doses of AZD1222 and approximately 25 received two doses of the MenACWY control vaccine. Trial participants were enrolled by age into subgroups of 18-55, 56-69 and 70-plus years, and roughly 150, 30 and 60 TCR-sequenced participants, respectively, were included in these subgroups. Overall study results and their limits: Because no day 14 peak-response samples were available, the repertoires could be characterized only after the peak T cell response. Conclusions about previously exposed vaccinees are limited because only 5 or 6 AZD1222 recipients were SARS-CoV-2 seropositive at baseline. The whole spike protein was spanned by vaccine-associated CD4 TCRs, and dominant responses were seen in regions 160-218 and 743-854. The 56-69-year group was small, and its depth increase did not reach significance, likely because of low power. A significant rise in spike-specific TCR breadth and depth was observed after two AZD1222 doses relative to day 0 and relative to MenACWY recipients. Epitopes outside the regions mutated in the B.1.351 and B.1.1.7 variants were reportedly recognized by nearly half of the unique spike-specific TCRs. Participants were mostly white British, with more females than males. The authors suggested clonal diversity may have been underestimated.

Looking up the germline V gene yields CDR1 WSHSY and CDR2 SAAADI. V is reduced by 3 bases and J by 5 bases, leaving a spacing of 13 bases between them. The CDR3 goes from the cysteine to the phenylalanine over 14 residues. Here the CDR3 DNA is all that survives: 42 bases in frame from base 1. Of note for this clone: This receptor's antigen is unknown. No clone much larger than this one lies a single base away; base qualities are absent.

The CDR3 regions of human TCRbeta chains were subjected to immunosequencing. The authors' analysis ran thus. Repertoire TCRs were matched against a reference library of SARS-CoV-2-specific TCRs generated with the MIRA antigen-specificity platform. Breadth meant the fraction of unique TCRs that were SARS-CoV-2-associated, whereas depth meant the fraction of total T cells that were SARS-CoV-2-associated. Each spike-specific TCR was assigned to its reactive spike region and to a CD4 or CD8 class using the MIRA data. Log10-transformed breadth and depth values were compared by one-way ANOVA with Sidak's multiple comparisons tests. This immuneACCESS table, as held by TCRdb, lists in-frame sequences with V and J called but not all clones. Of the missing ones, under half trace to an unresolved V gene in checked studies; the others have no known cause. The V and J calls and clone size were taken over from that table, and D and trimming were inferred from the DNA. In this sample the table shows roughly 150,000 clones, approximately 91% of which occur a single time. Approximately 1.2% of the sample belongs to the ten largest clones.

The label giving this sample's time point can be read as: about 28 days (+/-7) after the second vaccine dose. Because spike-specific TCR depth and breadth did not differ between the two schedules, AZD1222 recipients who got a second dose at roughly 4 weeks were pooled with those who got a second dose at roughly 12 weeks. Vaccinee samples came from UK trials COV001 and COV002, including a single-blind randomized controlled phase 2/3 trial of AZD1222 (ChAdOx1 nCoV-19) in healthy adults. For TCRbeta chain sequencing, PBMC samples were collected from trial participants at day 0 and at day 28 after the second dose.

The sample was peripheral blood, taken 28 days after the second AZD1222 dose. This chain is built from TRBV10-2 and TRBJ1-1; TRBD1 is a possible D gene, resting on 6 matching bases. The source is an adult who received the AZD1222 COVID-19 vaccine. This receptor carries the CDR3 CASSDPGQSTEAFF. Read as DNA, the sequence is TGCGCCAGCAGTGACCCGGGACAATCAACTGAAGCTTTCTTT.